These 20 T cell receptor beta chains were sequenced from one sample in a study of T cells after yellow fever vaccination. TCRdb ran MiXCR on the 5' RACE reads and lists one entry per CDR3 protein. This sample has some 260,000 distinct CDR3 sequences, with roughly 5.2% found just once. The sample was CD4+ T cells sorted from PBMCs, taken on the day of the yellow fever booster vaccination. The receptors derive from a young man who received the YFV17D yellow fever vaccine.

The chain couples TRBV5-1 to TRBJ2-7, with a weak D call TRBD2 (7 bases). V was clipped by 4 bases and J by 0 bases, with 14 bases between them. Germline V gene lookup returns CDR1 SGHRS and CDR2 YFSETQ. This CDR3 has 15 amino acids. CDR3 DNA sequence: TGCGCCAGCAGCCCGGGGGGCAGAAGCTCCTACGAGCAGTACTTC. Amino acids: CASSPGGRSSYEQYF.

This clonotype has at least ten counts. The chain recombines TRBV11-2 with TRBJ2-2, with 7 bases identical to TRBD1. The CDR3 loop spans 15 amino acids. Losses at the gene ends were 5 bases for V and 4 bases for J; bases not matched to a gene: 7. CDR1 and CDR2 from the germline V gene are SGHAT and FQNNGV. As DNA, the CDR3 is TGTGCCAGCAGCCCGGGACAGACGACCACCGGGGAGCTGTTTTTT. Translation gives CASSPGQTTTGELFF.

This clonotype was found many times. The rearrangement links TRBV20-1 to TRBJ2-5; 7 bases are shared with TRBD2. Unmatched junction bases numbered 6, after V lost 3 bases and J lost 2 bases. CDR1 is DFQATT, CDR2 SNEGSKA, per germline (reference sequence). The CDR3 is 14 residues long. This CDR3 is CSARSREGQETQYF. For the CDR3, the DNA is TGCAGTGCTAGGAGCAGGGAGGGGCAAGAGACCCAGTACTTC.

This clonotype was observed many times. V gene TRBV12-3 or TRBV12-4 combines with J gene TRBJ2-4; D remains unclear. CDR3 length equals 14 residues. Trimming stripped 6 bases from V and 1 base from J, with 10 bases between. The CDR3 DNA is TGTGCCAGCAGCCCGAATGCGGCCAAAAACATTCAGTACTTC. It translates to CASSPNAAKNIQYF.

The table lists this clonotype with a few counts. The chain links TRBV12-5 to TRBJ2-5; TRBD2 matches 7 bases. Unmatched junction bases numbered 5, after V lost 5 bases and J lost 5 bases. Germline V gene sequence: CDR1 LGHNT, CDR2 FRNRAP. The CDR3 runs 13 residues. The CDR3 nucleotides are TGTGCTAGTGGTACCTTGGGGGGGGAGACCCAGTACTTC. Its translation: CASGTLGGETQYF. Full variable domain (remainder filled in from reference TRBV12-5 and TRBJ2-5): DARVTQTPRHKVTEMGQEVTMRCQPILGHNTVFWYRQTMMQGLELLAYFRNRAPLDDSGMPKDRFSAEMPDATLATLKIQPSEPRDSAVYFCASGTLGGETQYFGPGTRLLVL.

This clonotype occurred a few times. The V call is TRBV7-2, the J call TRBJ2-5, with 9 bases identical to TRBD1. Germline V CDR1 and CDR2: SGHTA, FQGNSA. The CDR3 has 14 amino acids. Trimming took 1 base from V and 7 from J; bases not matched to a gene: 4. The CDR3 reads CASSLEGQGRTQYF. Here the CDR3 DNA reads TGTGCCAGCAGCTTAGAGGGACAGGGCAGGACCCAGTACTTC.

The chain recombines TRBV9 with TRBJ1-1; 7 nucleotides match TRBD1. This CDR3 spans 15 amino acids. Trimming took 0 bases from V and 4 from J; bases not matched to a gene: 6. CDR1 SGDLS and CDR2 YYNGEE come from the germline V gene. This CDR3 is CASSVGGRGGTEAFF. DNA for the CDR3: TGTGCCAGCAGCGTAGGTGGCAGGGGGGGCACTGAAGCTTTCTTT.

This clonotype was counted only a few times. The chain has TRBV7-2 and TRBJ2-3; no definite D call. The CDR3 has 15 amino acids. The ends were cut back, 7 bases at V and 2 bases at J, with 16 bases in the middle. CDR1 is SGHTA and CDR2 is FQGNSA in the germline V gene. Here the CDR3 reads CASTQGPRITDTQYF. The DNA for the CDR3 is TGTGCCAGCACCCAAGGGCCCCGAATCACAGATACGCAGTATTTT. Using reference TRBV7-2 and TRBJ2-3 for the parts outside the CDR3, the full variable domain is GAGVSQSPSNKVTEKGKDVELRCDPISGHTALYWYRQSLGQGLEFLIYFQGNSAPDKSGLPSDRFSAERTGGSVSTLTIQRTQQEDSAVYLCASTQGPRITDTQYFGPGTRLTVL.

This clonotype was counted a few times. The rearrangement joins TRBV6-2 or TRBV6-3 to TRBJ2-7; TRBD1 might be the D (5 bases). CDR3 size: 13 residues. V lost 7 bases, J lost 3 bases, and 13 bases lay in between. Germline lookup yields CDR1 MNHEY and CDR2 SVGEGT. CDR3 bases: TGTGCCAGCACCCGGACAATGAACTACGAGCAGTACTTC. This sequence encodes CASTRTMNYEQYF.

This clonotype has a handful of counts. The genes are TRBV12-3 or TRBV12-4 and TRBJ1-4; possibly TRBD1 for D (6 bases). Trimming stripped 6 bases from V and 8 bases from J, with 13 bases between. This CDR3 has 13 amino acids. The DNA of the CDR3 is TGTGCCAGCAGAGAAGGGGGATACGAAAAACTGTTTTTT. Residues: CASREGGYEKLFF.

This clonotype was seen ten or more times. The CDR3 is CASSWEAGNEQFF. In nucleotides, the CDR3 is TGTGCCAGCAGCTGGGAAGCGGGGAATGAGCAGTTCTTC. The chain links TRBV7-2 to TRBJ2-1, with 7 bases fitting TRBD2. The CDR3 has 13 amino acids. The germline CDR1 and CDR2 sequences are SGHTA and FQGNSA. V gave up 4 bases and J gave up 7 bases; unmatched junction bases: 4. Complete variable domain (other parts from reference TRBV7-2 and TRBJ2-1): GAGVSQSPSNKVTEKGKDVELRCDPISGHTALYWYRQSLGQGLEFLIYFQGNSAPDKSGLPSDRFSAERTGGSVSTLTIQRTQQEDSAVYLCASSWEAGNEQFFGPGTRLTVL.

This clonotype has a handful of counts. The chain couples TRBV20-1 to TRBJ1-1, with a tentative D call TRBD1 (5 bases). CDR1 is DFQATT and CDR2 is SNEGSKA in the germline V gene (reference sequence). The V gene lost 6 bases and the J gene lost 1 base, with 15 bases spanning the gap. This CDR3 region has 14 residues. CDR3 in DNA: TGCAGTGCGCGAAAGGGACGGTGGAACACTGAAGCTTTCTTT. It encodes CSARKGRWNTEAFF.

The chain couples TRBV6-6 to TRBJ2-3; 7 bases line up with TRBD2. Germline V gene lookup returns CDR1 MNHNY and CDR2 SVGAGI (reference sequence). V shed 6 bases, J shed 3 bases, and the junction held 15 bases outside the gene matches. CDR3 size: 17 residues. The CDR3 spells CASRIAGSFWGTDTQYF. The CDR3 bases are TGTGCCAGCAGGATAGCGGGCTCATTCTGGGGTACAGATACGCAGTATTTT.

The chain employs TRBV14 and TRBJ2-1, with 7 bases identical to TRBD2. This CDR3 is built from 15 residues. Trimming took 2 bases from V and 4 from J; bases not matched to a gene: 5. Germline assignment: CDR1 SGHDN and CDR2 FVKESK. The CDR3 DNA reads TGTGCCAGCAGCCAACTAACTAGCGCGTACAATGAGCAGTTCTTC. Its protein product is CASSQLTSAYNEQFF.

This clonotype was recorded many times. J is TRBJ2-7 and V is TRBV5-6, with D hard to call. Trimming removed 0 bases from V and 1 base from J, with 5 bases in between. Germline values: CDR1 SGHDT, CDR2 YYEEEE. This CDR3 has 13 amino acids. The CDR3 spells CASSLDRSYEQYV. DNA for the CDR3: TGTGCCAGCAGCTTGGATAGGTCCTACGAGCAGTACGTC.

The chain uses TRBV3-1 and TRBJ1-6; D call uncertain. Trimming removed 1 base from V and 10 bases from J, with 8 bases in between. CDR3 length: 13 residues. CDR1 is LGHDT, CDR2 YNNKEL, per germline (reference sequence). CDR3 bases: TGTGCCAGCAGCCAAGCGGGAAACTCACCCCTCCACTTT. This encodes CASSQAGNSPLHF.

This clonotype was seen a handful of times. This chain uses TRBV11-1 with TRBJ2-5; 8 bases map to TRBD1. V lost 5 bases to trimming and J lost 5 bases; unmatched junction nucleotides: 7. This CDR3 is 14 amino acids long. CDR1 is SGHAT, CDR2 FQDESV, per germline (reference sequence). The CDR3 is CASSPDRVKETQYF. The CDR3, as DNA: TGTGCCAGCAGCCCGGACAGGGTTAAGGAGACCCAGTACTTC.

This clonotype showed up many times. The chain employs TRBV24-1 and TRBJ1-1; 7 nucleotides agree with TRBD1. The CDR3 spans 14 residues. V shed 4 bases and J 4 bases; nucleotides not matched to a gene: 5. The germline V gene encodes CDR1 KGHDR and CDR2 SFDVKD. Here the CDR3 DNA reads TGTGCCACCAGTGACCCCCAGGGGGGCACTGAAGCTTTCTTT. This sequence encodes CATSDPQGGTEAFF.

This clonotype has more than one count but fewer than ten. CDR3 protein: CASRFGGASYEQYF. The CDR3 DNA is TGTGCCAGCAGGTTCGGGGGGGCCTCCTACGAGCAGTACTTC. This chain uses TRBV11-1 with TRBJ2-7; 8 bases fit TRBD2. CDR3 length: 14 residues. The germline CDR1 and CDR2 sequences are SGHAT and FQDESV (reference sequence). J lost 0 bases, V lost 6 bases, and 4 bases had no gene match. Drawing the rest from reference TRBV11-1 and TRBJ2-7, the complete variable domain is EAEVAQSPRYKITEKSQAVAFWCDPISGHATLYWYRQILGQGPELLVQFQDESVVDDSQLPKDRFSAERLKGVDSTLKIQPAELGDSAMYLCASRFGGASYEQYFGPGTRLTVT.

There are many counts of this clonotype. The V call is TRBV5-1, the J call TRBJ2-1; tentatively, D is TRBD1 or TRBD2 (5 bases each). The V end lost 3 bases, the J end lost 6 bases, and 13 bases lay between the germline ends. Germline values: CDR1 SGHRS, CDR2 YFSETQ. The CDR3 covers 14 residues. The CDR3 DNA follows: TGCGCCAGCAGCTACCGGGGCCTATCCAATGAGCAGTTCTTC. Its translation is CASSYRGLSNEQFF.